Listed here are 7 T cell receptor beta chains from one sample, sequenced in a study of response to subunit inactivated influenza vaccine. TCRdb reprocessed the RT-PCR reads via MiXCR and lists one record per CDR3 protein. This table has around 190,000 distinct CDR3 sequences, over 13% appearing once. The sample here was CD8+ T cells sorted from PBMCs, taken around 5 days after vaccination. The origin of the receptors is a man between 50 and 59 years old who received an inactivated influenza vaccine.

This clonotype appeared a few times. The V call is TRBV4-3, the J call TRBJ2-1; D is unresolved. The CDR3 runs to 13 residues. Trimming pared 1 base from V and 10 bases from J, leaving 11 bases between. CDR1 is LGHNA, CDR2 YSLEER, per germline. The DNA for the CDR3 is TGCGCCAGCAGCCAAGGTGTAGCTACCGAGCAGTTCTTC. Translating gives CASSQGVATEQFF.

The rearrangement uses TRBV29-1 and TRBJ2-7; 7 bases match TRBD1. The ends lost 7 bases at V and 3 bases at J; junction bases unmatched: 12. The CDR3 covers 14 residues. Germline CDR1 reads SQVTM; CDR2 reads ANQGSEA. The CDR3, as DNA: TGCAGCGCCGAGTCGGGTTCAGGGGGCTACGAGCAGTACTTC. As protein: CSAESGSGGYEQYF.

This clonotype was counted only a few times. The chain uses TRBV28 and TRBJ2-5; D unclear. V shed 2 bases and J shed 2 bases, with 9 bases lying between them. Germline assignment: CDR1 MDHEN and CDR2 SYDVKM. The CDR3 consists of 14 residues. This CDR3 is CASSLPLEQETQYF. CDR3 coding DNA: TGTGCCAGCAGTTTACCCTTGGAACAAGAGACCCAGTACTTC.

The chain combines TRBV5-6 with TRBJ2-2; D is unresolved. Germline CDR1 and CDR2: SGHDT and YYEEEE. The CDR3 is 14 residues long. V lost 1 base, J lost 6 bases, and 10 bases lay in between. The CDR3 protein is CASSLWSGPGELFF. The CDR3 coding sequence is TGTGCCAGCAGCTTGTGGTCCGGTCCCGGGGAGCTGTTTTTT.

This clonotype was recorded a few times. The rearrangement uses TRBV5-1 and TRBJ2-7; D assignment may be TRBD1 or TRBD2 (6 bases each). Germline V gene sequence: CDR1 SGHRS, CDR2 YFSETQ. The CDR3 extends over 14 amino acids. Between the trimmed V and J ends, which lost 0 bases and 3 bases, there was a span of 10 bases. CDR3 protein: CASSLAGAIYEQYF. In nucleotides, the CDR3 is TGCGCCAGCAGCTTGGCGGGGGCCATCTACGAGCAGTACTTC. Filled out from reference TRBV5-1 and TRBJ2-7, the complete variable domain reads KAGVTQTPRYLIKTRGQQVTLSCSPISGHRSVSWYQQTPGQGLQFLFEYFSETQRNKGNFPGRFSGRQFSNSRSEMNVSTLELGDSALYLCASSLAGAIYEQYFGPGTRLTVT.

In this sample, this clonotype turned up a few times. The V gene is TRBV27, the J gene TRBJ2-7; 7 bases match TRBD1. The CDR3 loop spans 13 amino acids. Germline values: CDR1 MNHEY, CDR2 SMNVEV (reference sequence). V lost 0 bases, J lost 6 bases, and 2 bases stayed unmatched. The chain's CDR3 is CASSLSGGGEQYF. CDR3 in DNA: TGTGCCAGCAGTTTATCAGGGGGCGGCGAGCAGTACTTC.

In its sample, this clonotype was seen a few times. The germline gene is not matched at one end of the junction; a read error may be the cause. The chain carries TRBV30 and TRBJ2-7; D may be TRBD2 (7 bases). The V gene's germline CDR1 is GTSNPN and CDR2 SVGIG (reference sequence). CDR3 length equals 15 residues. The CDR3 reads CARSVRGGLAYEQYF. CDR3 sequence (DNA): TGTGCCAGGAGTGTACGCGGGGGCCTCGCCTACGAGCAGTACTTC.